Reported below is one T cell receptor beta chain. No antigen is known for it. Per the germline V gene, CDR1 is SEHNR and CDR2 is FQNEAQ (reference sequence). The CDR3 sequence is 13 residues long. The V and J ends lost 8 bases and 6 bases respectively, with 14 bases between them. The record originates from a study of cytomegalovirus exposure and HLA in healthy donors. Findings and limits, study-wide: When the data were analyzed later, several of the most significant clusters appeared to be linked to common viral pathogens. TCR beta sequences reportedly predicted most subjects' HLA-A and HLA-B alleles accurately.

The PCR was carried out with 60 Vbeta primers and 13 Jbeta primers. Clones were sequenced by immunoSEQ multiplex PCR, and TCRdb holds only the in-frame ones, with some missing. In the table there are about 97,000 clones, less than 10% of which are singletons. The genes are TRBV7-9 and TRBJ2-1, with D possibly matching TRBD2 (7 bases). The sample consisted of PBMCs. The clonotype comes from a man over 45 in good health and CMV-seropositive. The CDR3 spells CASVRGPSNEQFF. CDR3 sequence (DNA): TGTGCCAGCGTGCGGGGGCCTTCCAATGAGCAGTTCTTC.